This TCR beta chain was observed in a study of Graves' ophthalmopathy and Graves' hyperthyroidism. Regarding the study as a whole: Blood contained most expanded thyroid clonotypes exceeding 0.001 frequency.

Amplification of TCR beta CDR3 regions used RNA transcripts. The library came from an HTBI-primed first-round RT-PCR and a second-round multiplex PCR. Each CDR3 protein is one row after TCRdb ran MiXCR on the multiplex PCR reads. The sample yields under 400,000 distinct CDR3 sequences, 17% seen once. The CDR3 runs to 14 residues. V was trimmed by 4 bases and J by 2 bases, leaving 13 bases between them. Germline loops: CDR1 SGDLS, CDR2 YYNGEE. The authors used Ficoll-Paque density gradient centrifugation to separate PBMCs. The input was around 9 ml of fresh peripheral blood. This clonotype was seen a few times. Its antigen is unidentified. A much larger clone lies a single base off, so this may be a read error.

The chain is built from TRBV9 and TRBJ2-7, with D perhaps TRBD2 (5 bases). The receptor was derived from an adult man with Graves' ophthalmopathy. Material for sequencing was peripheral blood. The CDR3 coding sequence is TGTGCCAGCAGCTTAGGTGCGCGGGCCTACGAGCAGTACTTC. It translates to CASSLGARAYEQYF. Full variable domain (remainder filled in from reference TRBV9 and TRBJ2-7): DSGVTQTPKHLITATGQRVTLRCSPRSGDLSVYWYQQSLDQGLQFLIQYYNGEERAKGNILERFSAQQFPDLHSELNLSSLELGDSALYFCASSLGARAYEQYFGPGTRLTVT.